A single sample gave rise to the 18 T cell receptor beta chains below, sequenced in a study of response to subunit inactivated influenza vaccine. TCRdb passed the RT-PCR reads through MiXCR, listing each CDR3 protein once. This repertoire shows approximately 700,000 distinct CDR3 sequences, around 13% found once; its top ten account for 5.5% to 7%. The specimen was PBMCs from blood, collected 14 days before vaccination. Receptor source: a man in his forties or fifties who received an inactivated influenza vaccine.

The chain combines TRBV28 with TRBJ2-5; D may correspond to TRBD1 or TRBD2 (6 bases each). The germline V gene has CDR1 MDHEN and CDR2 SYDVKM. The CDR3 contains 13 residues. Deletions cut 4 bases from V and 5 bases from J, with 11 bases between. The CDR3 here is CASSWGARETQYF. The CDR3 DNA reads as TGTGCCAGCAGTTGGGGGGCACGGGAGACCCAGTACTTC. Using reference TRBV28 and TRBJ2-5 for the parts outside the CDR3, the full variable domain is DVKVTQSSRYLVKRTGEKVFLECVQDMDHENMFWYRQDPGLGLRLIYFSYDVKMKEKGDIPEGYSVSREKKERFSLILESASTNQTSMYLCASSWGARETQYFGPGTRLLVL.

Many counts were recorded for this clonotype. The chain is built from TRBV12-3 or TRBV12-4 and TRBJ2-7, with TRBD1 as a possible D gene (5 bases). V was cut by 3 bases and J by 2 bases, with 8 bases left in between. The CDR3 consists of 13 residues. CDR3: CASSFGRAYEQYF. For the CDR3, the DNA is TGTGCCAGCAGTTTTGGCAGGGCCTACGAGCAGTACTTC.

The chain joins TRBV29-1 to TRBJ2-3; 10 positions match TRBD2. The J segment lost 5 bases and the V segment lost 2 bases, leaving 4 bases of the junction unmatched. The CDR3 covers 14 residues. Germline values: CDR1 SQVTM, CDR2 ANQGSEA. DNA for the CDR3: TGCAGCGTTGAAAAGCGGGGGGGCCAAGATACGCAGTATTTT. It is translated as CSVEKRGGQDTQYF.

In this sample, this clonotype turned up a few times. The CDR3 nucleotides read TGTGCCAGCAGCTCGAAAAGCCGACAGGGTAACCGCGAGCAGTACTTC. It codes for CASSSKSRQGNREQYF. The chain recombines TRBV7-2 with TRBJ2-7, with 7 bases identical to TRBD1. This CDR3 has 16 amino acids. Trimming at V came to 4 bases and at J to 6 bases, leaving 15 bases not matched to a gene. Looked up from germline, CDR1 is SGHTA and CDR2 is FQGNSA.

This clonotype was seen a few times. CDR3 nucleotide sequence: TGCGCCAGCAGCTTGGGCAGGGCCCTGGGGGAGACCCAGTACTTC. Translation gives CASSLGRALGETQYF. The chain uses TRBV5-1 and TRBJ2-5; perhaps TRBD1 as D (5 bases). Germline V CDR1 and CDR2: SGHRS, YFSETQ. The CDR3 consists of 15 residues. Trimming cost V 0 bases and J 5 bases, with 14 bases left between them.

This clonotype showed up just a few times. V is TRBV9 and J is TRBJ2-1; 8 bases fit TRBD2. Looked up from germline, CDR1 is SGDLS and CDR2 is YYNGEE. CDR3 length equals 15 residues. The trim removed 3 bases at V and 1 base at J, leaving 3 bases unmatched. The CDR3 loop is CASSESGSSYNEQFF. The CDR3 nucleotides are TGTGCCAGCAGCGAAAGCGGGAGTTCCTACAATGAGCAGTTCTTC.

V is TRBV11-2 and J is TRBJ2-3; TRBD2 might be the D (6 bases). The CDR3 length is 16 residues. The V end lost 0 bases, the J end lost 1 base, and 11 bases lay between the germline ends. The germline V gene encodes CDR1 SGHAT and CDR2 FQNNGV. CDR3 region: CASSLDGRDRTDTQYF. For the CDR3, the DNA is TGTGCCAGCAGCTTAGATGGGCGGGACCGCACAGATACGCAGTATTTT.

This chain links TRBV10-3 with TRBJ1-2, with D tentatively TRBD1 (6 bases). Germline V gene data show CDR1 as ENHRY and CDR2 as SYGVKD. The CDR3 length is 12 residues. V was trimmed by 10 bases and J by 5 bases, leaving 14 bases between them. CDR3 sequence: CATDRFGYGYTF. CDR3 sequence (DNA): TGTGCCACCGACAGGTTTGGGTATGGCTACACCTTC.

This clonotype was seen more than once but under ten times. One end of the junction does not line up with germline, which may come from a read error. The chain has TRBV15 and TRBJ2-1, with 8 bases fitting TRBD1. The CDR3 runs to 13 residues. The germline V gene has CDR1 LNHNV and CDR2 YYDKDF (reference sequence). In DNA form, the CDR3 reads TGTGCCACCAGCAGAGATGGCCGGGACAGGTCGGTCTTC. Its protein product is CATSRDGRDRSVF.

Here the CDR3 reads CASSLFGGQEYEQYF. The CDR3 coding sequence is TGTGCCAGCAGCTTATTCGGGGGACAGGAATACGAGCAGTACTTC. J is TRBJ2-7 and V is TRBV7-6, with 8 nucleotides matching TRBD1. The J segment lost 4 bases and the V segment lost 2 bases, leaving 7 bases of the junction unmatched. Germline CDR1 SGHVS, CDR2 FNYEAQ. The CDR3 runs to 15 residues.

This chain links TRBV4-2 with TRBJ2-2; 11 bases agree with TRBD2. This CDR3 region has 16 residues. CDR1 and CDR2 (germline): LGHNA, YNFKEQ. V lost 3 bases, J lost 7 bases, and 7 bases stayed unmatched. DNA of the CDR3: TGTGCCAGCAGCCAGTTAGCGGGGGGGCCTGACGGGGAGCTGTTTTTT. Translated, it gives CASSQLAGGPDGELFF.

The rearrangement uses TRBV6-2 or TRBV6-3 and TRBJ2-1; 8 nucleotides align to TRBD2. This CDR3 has 16 residues. Trimming took 6 bases from V and 8 from J; bases not matched to a gene: 15. Germline CDR1 reads MNHEY; CDR2 reads SVGEGT. The CDR3, as DNA: TGTGCCAGCAGACGACTTCGGGGGGGCTTTATGGATGAGCAGTTCTTC. Translated, it gives CASRRLRGGFMDEQFF.

This chain uses TRBV14 with TRBJ2-7; D is undetermined. V lost 3 bases and J 0 bases, leaving 6 bases between the germline ends. CDR1 is SGHDN, CDR2 FVKESK, per germline. The length of the CDR3 is 13 residues. In DNA form, the CDR3 reads TGTGCCAGCAGCCACGACTTCTCCTACGAGCAGTACTTC. As protein: CASSHDFSYEQYF.

This clonotype was seen a handful of times. The rearrangement links TRBV7-2 to TRBJ2-1; D not certain. CDR1 is SGHTA, CDR2 FQGNSA, per germline. The V gene lost 3 bases and the J gene lost 6 bases, with 15 bases spanning the gap. CDR3 length equals 15 residues. The CDR3 loop is CASSFRYALINEQFF. CDR3 sequence (DNA): TGTGCCAGCAGCTTCAGATACGCTCTCATCAATGAGCAGTTCTTC.

V gene TRBV7-9 combines with J gene TRBJ1-2; a possible D gene is TRBD1 (5 bases). Germline V gene data show CDR1 as SEHNR and CDR2 as FQNEAQ (reference sequence). Trimming took 1 base from V and 2 from J, leaving 11 bases between them. The CDR3 covers 15 residues. In DNA form, the CDR3 reads TGTGCCAGCAGCTTAGAGCGGGGGAAGAACTATGGCTACACCTTC. Amino acid sequence: CASSLERGKNYGYTF. The entire variable domain, with the rest obtained from reference TRBV7-9 and TRBJ1-2, is as follows: DTGVSQNPRHKITKRGQNVTFRCDPISEHNRLYWYRQTLGQGPEFLTYFQNEAQLEKSRLLSDRFSAERPKGSFSTLEIQRTEQGDSAMYLCASSLERGKNYGYTFGSGTRLTVV.

This clonotype was recorded at least ten times. CDR3 sequence (DNA): TGTGCCAGCAGCCCGGGACCAACAGAGGGGCAGTTCTTC. Its translation: CASSPGPTEGQFF. This chain connects TRBV12-3 or TRBV12-4 to TRBJ2-1; tentatively, D is TRBD1 or TRBD2 (5 bases each). CDR3 size: 13 residues. V lost 6 bases, J lost 12 bases, and 18 bases lay in between.

This clonotype has a handful of counts. The chain has TRBV7-2 and TRBJ1-2; tentative D call: TRBD1 (5 bases). V lost 7 bases and J 3 bases, leaving 15 bases between the germline ends. The CDR3 covers 14 residues. Germline V gene lookup returns CDR1 SGHTA and CDR2 FQGNSA. The DNA for the CDR3 is TGTGCCAGCACAAGGTCCGCCAGGGACTATGGCTACACCTTC. Translating gives CASTRSARDYGYTF.

This clonotype was seen more than once but under ten times. The V call is TRBV2, the J call TRBJ1-1, with no clear D. Germline V gene lookup returns CDR1 SNHLY and CDR2 FYNNEI. The CDR3 length is 14 residues. Trimming stripped 2 bases from V and 5 bases from J, with 12 bases between. The CDR3 here is CASSETGGYTEAFF. For the CDR3, the DNA is TGTGCCAGCAGTGAAACGGGAGGGTATACTGAAGCTTTCTTT.